These 6 T cell receptor beta chains were sequenced from one sample in a study of T cell clonality in common variable immunodeficiency (dated by TCRdb to the mid-2010s). Library creation used the immunoSEQ multiplex PCR assay. This immuneACCESS table, as held by TCRdb, lists in-frame sequences with V and J called but not all clones. Of the missing ones, under half trace to an unresolved V gene in checked studies; the others have no known cause. The table gives approximately 40,000 clones for this sample, with none occurring only once. About 10% of the sample is in the top ten clones. Sequenced: peripheral blood mononuclear cells. These receptors all come from a person aged 18-69 years in good health.

At least ten counts were recorded for this clone. The read ends 3 residues shy of where the CDR3 ends; the end is completed using the germline J gene. The chain combines TRBV7-3 with TRBJ1-1, with no clear D. V was cut by 5 bases and J by 1 base, with 11 bases left in between. Germline V gives CDR1 SGHTA, CDR2 FQGTGA. This CDR3 is built from 14 residues. CDR3 bases read: TGTGCCAGCAGCCTCGAATACGGGAACACTGAA. Protein sequence: CASSLEYGNTE. The full CDR3 protein is CASSLEYGNTEAFF.

This clone was counted only a few times. The read terminates 3 residues ahead of where the CDR3 ends, so the germline J gene completes it. This chain links TRBV7-9 with TRBJ2-3; D possibly matches TRBD1 or TRBD2 (5 bases each). From germline, CDR1 is SEHNR and CDR2 FQNEAQ (reference sequence). Trimming took off 5 bases at V and 5 bases at J, with 17 bases between the two ends. The CDR3 runs to 15 residues. CDR3 bases read: TGTGCCAGCAGCCCAGGCGAGGGGATAAGAGATACG. Encoded protein: CASSPGEGIRDT. The full CDR3 is CASSPGEGIRDTQYF. The full variable domain, rest sourced from reference TRBV7-9 and TRBJ2-3, is DTGVSQNPRHKITKRGQNVTFRCDPISEHNRLYWYRQTLGQGPEFLTYFQNEAQLEKSRLLSDRFSAERPKGSFSTLEIQRTEQGDSAMYLCASSPGEGIRDTQYFGPGTRLTVL.

This clone was observed at least ten times. The read terminates 3 residues ahead of where the CDR3 ends, so the germline J gene completes it. The chain joins TRBV11-2 to TRBJ1-1, with TRBD1 matching 10 bases. With 8 bases clipped from V and 4 bases from J, the junction kept 7 bases outside the gene matches. This CDR3 is built from 14 residues. Germline-derived CDR1 and CDR2 are SGHAT and FQNNGV. This chain's CDR3 is CASRRDRGSTEAFF. CDR3 bases read: TGTGCCAGCCGCCGGGACAGGGGTTCCACTGAA. Using reference TRBV11-2 and TRBJ1-1 for the parts outside the CDR3, the full variable domain is EAGVAQSPRYKIIEKRQSVAFWCNPISGHATLYWYQQILGQGPKLLIQFQNNGVVDDSQLPKDRFSAERLKGVDSTLKIQPAKLEDSAVYLCASRRDRGSTEAFFGQGTRLTVV.

This clone was seen at least ten times. The CDR3 DNA, read in part, is TGTGCCAGTAGTATCCAATCCGGGACAGGAAACACTGAA. This gives the protein CASSIQSGTGNTE. From start to end, the CDR3 is CASSIQSGTGNTEAFF. The V and J genes are TRBV19 and TRBJ1-1, with 8 positions matching TRBD1. From the germline J gene comes the end of the CDR3, since the read stops 3 residues before it. The junction had 8 bases not matched to a gene; V was cut back by 3 bases and J by 2 bases. Germline CDR1 LNHDA, CDR2 SQIVND (reference sequence). The CDR3 runs 16 residues.

The sample holds many counts of this clone. The CDR3 is cut off 3 residues early in the read; its end comes from the germline J gene. V is TRBV5-5 and J is TRBJ2-7; 9 bases align to TRBD1. Germline V gene data show CDR1 as SGHKS and CDR2 as YYEKEE (reference sequence). V trimming: 3 bases; J trimming: 1 base; junction bases outside the gene matches: 2. There are 14 residues in the CDR3. Partial CDR3 DNA: TGTGCCAGCAGCTACAGGGGGCTGTCCTACGAG. Translating it yields CASSYRGLSYE. The full-length CDR3 reads as CASSYRGLSYEQYF.

In its sample, this clone was seen many times. The read stops 3 residues short of the end of the CDR3; the missing end is completed from the germline J gene. The rearrangement uses TRBV20-1 and TRBJ2-7, with D unclear. The CDR3 extends over 14 amino acids. V gave up 3 bases and J gave up 3 bases, with 15 bases separating them. Germline CDR1 and CDR2: DFQATT and SNEGSKA (reference sequence). The CDR3 DNA, read in part, is TGCAGTGCTAGGTCGCTAAATTTATACTACGAG. Translation: CSARSLNLYYE. The CDR3, in full, reads CSARSLNLYYEQYF.